This TCR beta chain was sequenced for a study of CXCR3-negative and CXCR3-positive naive CD8 T cells. Study-level results: Relative to memory CD8+ cells, whose diversity was much lower, both naive subsets had comparably high diversity. Greater hydrophobicity was found in TRB CDR3s of CXCR3-positive naive cells than of CXCR3-negative naive cells. Within a donor, both naive subsets shared TRBV-TRBJ usage, unlike memory cells.

Via 5' RACE with UMI labels, TRB cDNA libraries were prepared. TCRdb reprocessed the 5' RACE reads and stores each CDR3 protein as one record, lacking DNA. Its table records tens of thousands of distinct CDR3 sequences. Naivety in CD8+ T cells corresponded to a CD45RO-CCR7+CD27+CD95- phenotype. CDR1 MNHEY and CDR2 SVGAGI come from the germline V gene. There are 14 residues in the CDR3. Concerning this clonotype itself: Antigen specificity is unknown.

This receptor was obtained from a human donor in good health. Some clones in this sample may be carry-over from other donors' samples. The rearrangement uses TRBV6-5 and TRBJ1-6; the D call from TCRdb, TRBD1, cannot be confirmed without DNA. Sample: naive CXCR3- CD8+ T cells from blood. The sample's subset: CD45RO-CCR7+CD27+CD95- naive CD8+ T cells lacking CXCR3 (TNR3-). CDR3 protein: CASTPTGGGSPLHF.